The 17 T cell receptor beta chains below were found in one sample sequenced in a study of T-cell memory formation after mild COVID-19. MiXCR, applied by TCRdb to the 5' RACE reads, yields one record per CDR3 protein. The table has roughly 560,000 distinct CDR3 sequences, around 21% seen once; the top ten hold approximately 12%. Sequenced sample: PBMCs or a T cell subset sorted from them (not recorded which). Receptor source: an adult woman who had mild COVID-19 (a few samples of this study predate the infection). Cell type and time point are not known.

This clonotype has at least ten counts. The chain carries TRBV7-2 and TRBJ1-3; maybe TRBD1 (5 bases). From germline, CDR1 is SGHTA and CDR2 FQGNSA. V lost 1 base to trimming and J lost 4 bases, with 8 bases between them. The CDR3 runs to 14 residues. CDR3 coding DNA: TGTGCCAGCAGCTTAGGGGGGACGGGAAACACCATATATTTT. Translation: CASSLGGTGNTIYF.

The rearrangement uses TRBV5-1 and TRBJ2-2; D is possibly TRBD1 (6 bases). Trimming removed 4 bases at V and 6 bases at J, with 19 bases between. The CDR3 runs 16 residues. Germline V gene sequence: CDR1 SGHRS, CDR2 YFSETQ. The DNA for the CDR3 is TGCGCCAGCAGCGGATTCGGCCAGGGGAGCCCCGGGGAGCTGTTTTTT. The encoded protein is CASSGFGQGSPGELFF.

This clonotype was detected many times. This rearrangement joins TRBV11-2 to TRBJ2-3; no clear D. Trimming pared 6 bases from V and 5 bases from J, leaving 15 bases between. The CDR3 runs to 14 residues. The germline V gene has CDR1 SGHAT and CDR2 FQNNGV. Here the CDR3 DNA reads TGTGCCAGCAGACCAAGCCCGGTTGGAGATACGCAGTATTTT. Amino acids: CASRPSPVGDTQYF. The full variable domain, in which reference TRBV11-2 and TRBJ2-3 provide the parts outside the CDR3, is EAGVAQSPRYKIIEKRQSVAFWCNPISGHATLYWYQQILGQGPKLLIQFQNNGVVDDSQLPKDRFSAERLKGVDSTLKIQPAKLEDSAVYLCASRPSPVGDTQYFGPGTRLTVL.

This clonotype was observed a few times. V and J are TRBV4-2 and TRBJ2-7, with 7 bases lining up with TRBD2. The CDR3 sequence is 15 residues long. Germline V lookup: CDR1 LGHNA, CDR2 YNFKEQ. Unmatched junction bases numbered 7, after V lost 0 bases and J lost 5 bases. The CDR3 protein is CASSQDQASGNEQYF. The CDR3 coding sequence is TGTGCCAGCAGCCAAGATCAAGCTAGCGGAAACGAGCAGTACTTC.

This CDR3 is CASSLVNDRNYGYTF. The CDR3 DNA sequence: TGTGCCAGCAGCTTAGTTAACGACCGAAACTATGGCTACACCTTC. V is TRBV7-2 and J is TRBJ1-2; no reliable D call. The V end was cut by 1 base, the J end by 2 bases, with 11 bases between. CDR3 length: 15 residues. The germline CDR1 and CDR2 sequences are SGHTA and FQGNSA.

Comment on this clonotype: Relative to the germline gene, one junction end is altered; a read error may explain this. The chain combines TRBV9 with TRBJ1-6; the D gene is possibly TRBD1 (5 bases). CDR3 length: 13 amino acids. Germline lookup yields CDR1 SGDLS and CDR2 YYNGEE. CDR3 amino acids: CASSRDQNSPLNF. For the CDR3, the DNA is TGTGCCAGCAGTCGGGACCAGAATTCACCCCTCAACTTT.

This chain links TRBV5-6 with TRBJ1-5, with 9 bases fitting TRBD1. Looked up from germline, CDR1 is SGHDT and CDR2 is YYEEEE. This CDR3 has 15 amino acids. V shed 4 bases and J 6 bases; nucleotides not matched to a gene: 8. The CDR3 region is CASSTTTGGGQPQHF. For the CDR3, the DNA is TGTGCCAGCAGCACCACCACAGGGGGCGGTCAGCCCCAGCATTTT.

The genes are TRBV6-1 and TRBJ2-7, with 9 bases aligning to TRBD2. Per germline, CDR1 MNHNS and CDR2 SASEGT. The CDR3 is 16 residues long. V was pared by 1 base and J by 3 bases, with 7 bases of the junction left unmatched. The CDR3 DNA reads as TGTGCCAGCAGTGAAGAGGCGGGGGGGCGATACTACGAGCAGTACTTC. It specifies CASSEEAGGRYYEQYF.

The J gene is TRBJ2-2, the V gene TRBV5-5, with unresolved D. Germline V gene data show CDR1 as SGHKS and CDR2 as YYEKEE (reference sequence). This CDR3 comprises 16 residues. V was clipped by 1 base and J by 0 bases, with 10 bases between them. The CDR3 DNA is TGTGCCAGCAGCTTGTACGGGTCCGCGAACACCGGGGAGCTGTTTTTT. Protein product: CASSLYGSANTGELFF.

The genes are TRBV10-3 and TRBJ1-3, with D unresolved. V lost 6 bases to trimming and J lost 0 bases, with 9 bases between them. The CDR3 runs 14 residues. Per the germline V gene, CDR1 is ENHRY and CDR2 is SYGVKD. The CDR3 spells CAIRDSSSGNTIYF. CDR3 DNA: TGTGCCATCAGGGACTCGAGCTCTGGAAACACCATATATTTT.

This chain connects TRBV24-1 to TRBJ2-3; TRBD2 matches 10 bases. Germline V lookup: CDR1 KGHDR, CDR2 SFDVKD. V shed 5 bases, J shed 1 base, and the junction held 8 bases outside the gene matches. The CDR3 extends over 17 amino acids. The CDR3 is CATSVSSGSIGTDTQYF. The DNA of the CDR3 is TGTGCCACCAGTGTGTCTAGCGGGAGTATAGGCACAGATACGCAGTATTTT.

The chain carries TRBV5-1 and TRBJ2-3; 9 bases agree with TRBD2. CDR3 length: 17 residues. Looked up from germline, CDR1 is SGHRS and CDR2 is YFSETQ. The ends lost 0 bases at V and 1 base at J; junction bases unmatched: 6. CDR3 coding DNA: TGCGCCAGCAGCTTGGAATACCAGCGGGGGGGCACAGATACGCAGTATTTT. Residues: CASSLEYQRGGTDTQYF.

J is TRBJ2-1 and V is TRBV10-3; 9 bases fit TRBD1. The ends lost 10 bases at V and 0 bases at J; junction bases unmatched: 13. This CDR3 has 17 amino acids. Germline V gene data show CDR1 as ENHRY and CDR2 as SYGVKD. Written as DNA, the CDR3 is TGTGCCACCCTCCGGGACAGGGACTTACCCTCCTACAATGAGCAGTTCTTC. Translating it yields CATLRDRDLPSYNEQFF.

V is TRBV7-9 and J is TRBJ2-7, with 7 bases aligning to TRBD1. V lost 5 bases and J lost 1; bases outside the gene matches: 11. Germline-derived CDR1 and CDR2 are SEHNR and FQNEAQ (reference sequence). The CDR3 contains 16 residues. The CDR3 DNA reads TGTGCCAGCAGCCCCGGACGACAGGGCAGGTCCTACGAGCAGTACTTC. Translation: CASSPGRQGRSYEQYF.

The table lists this clonotype with a few counts. This chain links TRBV9 with TRBJ2-1; TRBD2 aligns across 10 bases. V lost 0 bases, J lost 9 bases, and 6 bases stayed unmatched. The CDR3 has 15 amino acids. CDR1 is SGDLS and CDR2 is YYNGEE in the germline V gene. CDR3 in amino acids: CASSVGLAGASEQFF. CDR3 DNA sequence: TGTGCCAGCAGCGTAGGCCTAGCGGGAGCGAGTGAGCAGTTCTTC.

This clonotype came up many times. The J gene is TRBJ2-5, the V gene TRBV29-1; D is unclear. This CDR3 contains 13 residues. V was shortened by 4 bases and J by 0 bases, with 9 bases between the two germline ends. Germline V gene lookup returns CDR1 SQVTM and CDR2 ANQGSEA. CDR3 nucleotide sequence: TGCAGCGTTGTCGGATGGAACCAAGAGACCCAGTACTTC. Its protein is CSVVGWNQETQYF.

V usage is TRBV7-9 and J usage is TRBJ2-3, with 9 bases lining up with TRBD2. CDR1 and CDR2 from the germline V gene are SEHNR and FQNEAQ (reference sequence). V shed 10 bases and J 6 bases; nucleotides not matched to a gene: 5. The CDR3 extends over 12 amino acids. In DNA form, the CDR3 reads TGTGCCACCGGGACTAGCAGGGATACGCAGTATTTT. It encodes CATGTSRDTQYF.